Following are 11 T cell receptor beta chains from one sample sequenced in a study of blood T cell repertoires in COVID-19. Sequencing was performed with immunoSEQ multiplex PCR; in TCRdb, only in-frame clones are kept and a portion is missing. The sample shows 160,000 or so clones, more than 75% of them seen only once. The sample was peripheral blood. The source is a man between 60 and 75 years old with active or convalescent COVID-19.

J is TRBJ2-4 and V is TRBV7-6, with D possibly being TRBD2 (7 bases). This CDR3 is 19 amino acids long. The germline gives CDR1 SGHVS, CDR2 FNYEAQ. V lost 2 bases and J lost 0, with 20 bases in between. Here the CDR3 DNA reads TGTGCCAGCAGCTTATGGGGGGCGGAGAGCGGGGTAGCCAAAAACATTCAGTACTTC. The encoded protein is CASSLWGAESGVAKNIQYF.

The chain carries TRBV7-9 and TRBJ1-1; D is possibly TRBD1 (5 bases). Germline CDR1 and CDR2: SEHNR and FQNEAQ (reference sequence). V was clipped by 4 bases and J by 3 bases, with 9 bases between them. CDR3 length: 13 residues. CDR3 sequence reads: CASSSQGYTEAFF. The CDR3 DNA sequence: TGTGCCAGCAGCTCGCAGGGATACACTGAAGCTTTCTTT.

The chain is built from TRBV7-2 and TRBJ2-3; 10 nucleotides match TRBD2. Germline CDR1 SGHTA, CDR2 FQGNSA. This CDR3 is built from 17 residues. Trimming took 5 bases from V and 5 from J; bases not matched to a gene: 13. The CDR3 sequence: CASSPSEAGGVGDTQYF. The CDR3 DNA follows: TGTGCCAGCAGCCCGAGTGAAGCGGGGGGGGTTGGAGATACGCAGTATTTT.

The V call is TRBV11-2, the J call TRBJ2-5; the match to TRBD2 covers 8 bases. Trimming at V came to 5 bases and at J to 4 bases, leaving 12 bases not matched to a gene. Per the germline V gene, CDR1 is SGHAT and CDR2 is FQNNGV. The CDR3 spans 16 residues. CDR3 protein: CASSRLPGGLGETQYF. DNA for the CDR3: TGTGCCAGCAGCCGACTTCCGGGAGGGCTAGGAGAGACCCAGTACTTC.

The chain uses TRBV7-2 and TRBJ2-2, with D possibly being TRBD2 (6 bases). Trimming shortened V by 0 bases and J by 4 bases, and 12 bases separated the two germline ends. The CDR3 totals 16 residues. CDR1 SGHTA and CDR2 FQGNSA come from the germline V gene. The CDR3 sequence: CASSLALSGSTGELFF. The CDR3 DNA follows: TGTGCCAGCAGCTTAGCTCTTAGCGGAAGCACCGGGGAGCTGTTTTTT. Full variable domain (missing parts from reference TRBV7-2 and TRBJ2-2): GAGVSQSPSNKVTEKGKDVELRCDPISGHTALYWYRQSLGQGLEFLIYFQGNSAPDKSGLPSDRFSAERTGGSVSTLTIQRTQQEDSAVYLCASSLALSGSTGELFFGEGSRLTVL.

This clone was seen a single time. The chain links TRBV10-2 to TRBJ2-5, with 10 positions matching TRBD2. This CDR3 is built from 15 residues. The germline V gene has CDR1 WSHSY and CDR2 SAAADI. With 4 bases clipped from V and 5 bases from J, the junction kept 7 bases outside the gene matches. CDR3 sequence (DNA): TGCGCCAGCAGTGCAAGCGGGGGGGCCGGGGAGACCCAGTACTTC. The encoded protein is CASSASGGAGETQYF.

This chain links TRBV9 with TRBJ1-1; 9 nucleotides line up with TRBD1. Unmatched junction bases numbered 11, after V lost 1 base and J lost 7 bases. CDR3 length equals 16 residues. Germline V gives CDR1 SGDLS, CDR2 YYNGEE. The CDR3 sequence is CASSVYSGTGYDEAFF. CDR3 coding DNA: TGTGCCAGCAGCGTATATTCCGGGACAGGGTATGATGAAGCTTTCTTT.

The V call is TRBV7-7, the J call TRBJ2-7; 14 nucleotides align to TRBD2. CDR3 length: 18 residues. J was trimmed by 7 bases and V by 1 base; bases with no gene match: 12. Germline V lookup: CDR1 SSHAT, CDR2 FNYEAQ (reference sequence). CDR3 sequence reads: CASSLGTEGLAGGKEQYF. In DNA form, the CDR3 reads TGTGCCAGCAGCTTAGGGACAGAAGGACTAGCGGGAGGTAAAGAGCAGTACTTC.

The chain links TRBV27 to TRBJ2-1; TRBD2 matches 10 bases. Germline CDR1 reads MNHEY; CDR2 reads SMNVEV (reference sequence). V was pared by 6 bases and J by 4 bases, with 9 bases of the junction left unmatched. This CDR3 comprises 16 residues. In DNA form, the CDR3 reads TGTGCCAGCAGAACACCACTAGCGGGAAGGTACAATGAGCAGTTCTTC. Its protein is CASRTPLAGRYNEQFF.

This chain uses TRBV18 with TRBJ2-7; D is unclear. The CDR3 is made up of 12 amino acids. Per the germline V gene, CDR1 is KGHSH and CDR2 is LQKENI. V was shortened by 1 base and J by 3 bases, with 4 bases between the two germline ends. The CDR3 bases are TGTGCCAGCTCACCACTCGGCTACGAGCAGTACTTC. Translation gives CASSPLGYEQYF.

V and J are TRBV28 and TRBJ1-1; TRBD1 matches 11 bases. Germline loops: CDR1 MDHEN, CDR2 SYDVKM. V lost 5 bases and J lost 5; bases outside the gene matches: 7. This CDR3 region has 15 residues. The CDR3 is CASSHPGQGDTEAFF. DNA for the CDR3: TGTGCCAGCAGTCATCCGGGACAGGGGGATACTGAAGCTTTCTTT.